This record covers a single T cell receptor (beta chain). This entry belongs to a study of blood T cell repertoires in COVID-19. About the research overall: The analysed material was cDNA or gDNA that came from T cells, B-cell-depleted T cells, or PBMCs.

Clones were sequenced by immunoSEQ multiplex PCR, and TCRdb holds only the in-frame ones, with some missing. The table shows around 58,000 clones, with 88% occurring only once. Sequencing was performed on peripheral blood. The receptor comes from a human donor in a cohort sampled during active COVID-19.

The chain's CDR3 is CASSWTSGRANEQFF. CDR3 in DNA: TGTGCCAGCAGCTGGACTAGCGGGCGCGCCAATGAGCAGTTCTTC. The chain joins TRBV11-2 to TRBJ2-1, with 11 bases matching TRBD2. The CDR3 has 15 amino acids. The J segment lost 6 bases and the V segment lost 4 bases, leaving 5 bases of the junction unmatched. Germline CDR1 and CDR2: SGHAT and FQNNGV.